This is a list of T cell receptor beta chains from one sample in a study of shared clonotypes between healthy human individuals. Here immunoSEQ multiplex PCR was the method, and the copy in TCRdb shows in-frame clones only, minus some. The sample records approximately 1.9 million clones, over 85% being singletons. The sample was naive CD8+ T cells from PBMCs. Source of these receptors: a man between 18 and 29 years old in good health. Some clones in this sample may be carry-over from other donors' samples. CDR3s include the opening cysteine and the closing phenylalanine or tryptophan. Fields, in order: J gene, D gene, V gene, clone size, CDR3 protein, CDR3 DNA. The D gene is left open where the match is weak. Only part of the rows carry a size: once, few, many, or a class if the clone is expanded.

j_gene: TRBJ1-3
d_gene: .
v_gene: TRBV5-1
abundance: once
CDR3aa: CASRAEVPSGNTIYF
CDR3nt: TGCGCCAGCAGGGCTGAGGTCCCCTCTGGAAACACCATATATTTT

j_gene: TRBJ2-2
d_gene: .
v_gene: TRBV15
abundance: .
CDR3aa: CATSSRHQPNTGELFF
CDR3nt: TGTGCCACCAGCTCCCGACATCAGCCGAACACCGGGGAGCTGTTTTTT

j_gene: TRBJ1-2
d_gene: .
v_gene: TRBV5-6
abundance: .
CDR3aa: CASSPGGAYGYTF
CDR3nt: TGTGCCAGCAGCCCTGGGGGGGCTTATGGCTACACCTTC

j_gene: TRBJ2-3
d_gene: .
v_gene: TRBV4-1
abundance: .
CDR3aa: CASSRIPVRPSTDTQYF
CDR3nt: TGCGCCAGCAGCCGCATACCGGTGCGTCCTAGCACAGATACGCAGTATTTT

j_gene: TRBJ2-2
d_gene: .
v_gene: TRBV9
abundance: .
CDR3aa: CASSVALGGGELFF
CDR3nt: TGTGCCAGCAGCGTAGCTCTGGGTGGCGGGGAGCTGTTTTTT

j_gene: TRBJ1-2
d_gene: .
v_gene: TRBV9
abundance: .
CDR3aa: CASSGDVRNYGYTF
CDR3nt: TGTGCCAGCAGCGGGGACGTGCGTAACTATGGCTACACCTTC

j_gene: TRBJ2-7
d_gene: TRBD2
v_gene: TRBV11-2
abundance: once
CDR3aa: CASSPSGSSYEQYF
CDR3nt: TGTGCCAGCAGTCCTAGCGGGAGTTCCTACGAGCAGTACTTC

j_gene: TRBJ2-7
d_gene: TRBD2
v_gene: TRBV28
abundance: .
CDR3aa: CASSFLSSGKDEQYF
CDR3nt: TGTGCCAGCAGTTTTTTGAGTAGCGGGAAGGACGAGCAGTACTTC

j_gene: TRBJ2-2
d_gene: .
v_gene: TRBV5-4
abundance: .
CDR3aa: CASSLLNTGELFF
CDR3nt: TGTGCCAGCAGCTTGCTGAACACCGGGGAGCTGTTTTTT

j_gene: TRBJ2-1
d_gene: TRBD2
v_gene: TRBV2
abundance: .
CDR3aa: CASSRASGRANEQFF
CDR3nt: TGTGCCAGCAGTAGGGCTAGCGGGAGGGCCAATGAGCAGTTCTTC

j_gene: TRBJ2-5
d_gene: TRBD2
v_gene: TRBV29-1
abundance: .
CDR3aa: CSVEDRGGQETQYF
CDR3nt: TGCAGCGTTGAAGATCGGGGGGGGCAGGAGACCCAGTACTTC

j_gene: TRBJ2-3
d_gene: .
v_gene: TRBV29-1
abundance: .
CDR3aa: CSVEGGGVTDTQYF
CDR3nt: TGCAGCGTTGAAGGAGGTGGAGTCACAGATACGCAGTATTTT

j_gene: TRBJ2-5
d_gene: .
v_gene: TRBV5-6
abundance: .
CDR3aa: CASSFFREETQYF
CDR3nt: TGTGCCAGCAGCTTTTTCAGGGAAGAGACCCAGTACTTC

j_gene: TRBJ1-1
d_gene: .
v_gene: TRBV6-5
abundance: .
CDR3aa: CASTQDRASNTEAFF
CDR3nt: TGTGCCAGCACTCAGGACCGGGCCTCGAACACTGAAGCTTTCTTT

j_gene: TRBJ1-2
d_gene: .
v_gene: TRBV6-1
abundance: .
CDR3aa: CASTLRGFHDGYTF
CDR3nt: TGTGCCAGCACCCTCCGGGGTTTTCATGATGGCTACACCTTC

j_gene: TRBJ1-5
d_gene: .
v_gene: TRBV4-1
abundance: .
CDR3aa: CASSQGRGWNQPQHF
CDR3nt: TGCGCCAGCAGCCAAGGCAGGGGATGGAATCAGCCCCAGCATTTT

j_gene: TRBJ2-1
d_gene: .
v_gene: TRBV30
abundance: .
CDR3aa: CAWSPDSSYNEQFF
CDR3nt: TGTGCCTGGAGCCCCGACAGCTCCTACAATGAGCAGTTCTTC

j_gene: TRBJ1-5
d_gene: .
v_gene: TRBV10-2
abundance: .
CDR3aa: CASSESGLPNQPQHF
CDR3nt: TGCGCCAGCAGTGAGTCGGGGTTACCCAATCAGCCCCAGCATTTT

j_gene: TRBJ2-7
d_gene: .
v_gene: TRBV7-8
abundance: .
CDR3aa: CASSKPGTERSYEQYF
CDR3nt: TGTGCCAGCAGCAAGCCCGGGACTGAACGCTCCTACGAGCAGTACTTC

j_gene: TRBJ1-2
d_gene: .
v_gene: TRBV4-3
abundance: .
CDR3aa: CASSQDRRERTYGYTF
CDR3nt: TGCGCCAGCAGCCAAGATCGACGGGAGAGGACCTATGGCTACACCTTC

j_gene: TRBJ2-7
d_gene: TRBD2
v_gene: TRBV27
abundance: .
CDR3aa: CASSRRLAGANSYEQYF
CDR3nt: TGTGCCAGCAGTCGACGACTAGCGGGGGCTAATTCCTACGAGCAGTACTTC

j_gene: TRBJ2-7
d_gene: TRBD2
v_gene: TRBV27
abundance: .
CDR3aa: CASSLVGRGSSYEQYF
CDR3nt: TGTGCCAGCAGTTTGGTCGGGAGGGGTAGCTCCTACGAGCAGTACTTC

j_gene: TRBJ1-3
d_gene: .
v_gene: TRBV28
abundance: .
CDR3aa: CASSFLPTPLSGNTIYF
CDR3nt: TGTGCCAGCAGTTTCCTCCCAACACCCCTCTCTGGAAACACCATATATTTT

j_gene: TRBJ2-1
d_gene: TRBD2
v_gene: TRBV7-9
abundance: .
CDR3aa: CASSPIAGLYNEQFF
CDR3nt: TGTGCCAGCAGCCCCATAGCGGGACTCTACAATGAGCAGTTCTTC

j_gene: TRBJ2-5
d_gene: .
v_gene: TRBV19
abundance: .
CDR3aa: CASSSFGGYQETQYF
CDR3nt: TGTGCCAGTAGTTCCTTTGGCGGGTACCAAGAGACCCAGTACTTC

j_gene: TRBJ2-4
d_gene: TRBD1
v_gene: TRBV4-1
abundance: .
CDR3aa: CASSQDQGENIQYF
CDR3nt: TGCGCCAGCAGCCAAGACCAGGGGGAAAACATTCAGTACTTC

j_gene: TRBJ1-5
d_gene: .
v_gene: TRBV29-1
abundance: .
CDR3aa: CSVDSGSGNQPQHF
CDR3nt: TGCAGCGTTGATTCAGGGTCCGGCAATCAGCCCCAGCATTTT

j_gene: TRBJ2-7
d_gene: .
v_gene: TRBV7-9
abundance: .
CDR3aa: CASSLADGGSSYEQYF
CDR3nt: TGTGCCAGCAGCTTAGCTGACGGCGGCAGCTCCTACGAGCAGTACTTC

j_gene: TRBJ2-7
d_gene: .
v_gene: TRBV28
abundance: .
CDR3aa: CASSFSESGEQYF
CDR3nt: TGTGCCAGCAGTTTTTCGGAATCGGGGGAGCAGTACTTC

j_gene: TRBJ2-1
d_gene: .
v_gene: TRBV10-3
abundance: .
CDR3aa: CAISEKRERRHEQFF
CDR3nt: TGTGCCATCAGTGAAAAACGGGAGCGTAGACATGAGCAGTTCTTC

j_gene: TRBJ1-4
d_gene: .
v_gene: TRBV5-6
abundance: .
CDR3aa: CASSFGTGGELFF
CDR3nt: TGTGCCAGCAGCTTTGGCACGGGAGGGGAACTGTTTTTT

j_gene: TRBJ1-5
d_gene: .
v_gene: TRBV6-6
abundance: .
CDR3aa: CASSHPDLSNQPQHF
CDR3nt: TGTGCCAGCAGTCACCCGGACCTTAGCAATCAGCCCCAGCATTTT

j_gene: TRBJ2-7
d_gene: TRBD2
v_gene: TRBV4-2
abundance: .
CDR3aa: CASSTLAGGQEQYF
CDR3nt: TGTGCCAGCAGCACCTTAGCGGGAGGACAGGAGCAGTACTTC

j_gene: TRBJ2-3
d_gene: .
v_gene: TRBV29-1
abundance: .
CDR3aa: CSVVGGSTDTQYF
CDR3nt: TGCAGCGTTGTTGGCGGGAGCACAGATACGCAGTATTTT